These 9 T cell receptor beta chains originate from one sample sequenced in a study of shared clonotypes between healthy human individuals. Data came from immunoSEQ multiplex PCR; TCRdb stores just in-frame clones and leaves some out. Of a few million clones in the sample, around 95% were seen once. Source material: naive CD4+ T cells sorted from blood. Subset in this sample: CD45RA+ positively selected. The receptors were sampled from a man aged 18 to 35 in good health.

As DNA, the CDR3 is TGTGCCTGGAGTATGAGAAATCAGCCCCAGCATTTT. Protein product: CAWSMRNQPQHF. V is TRBV30 and J is TRBJ1-5, with D unresolved. Germline V gene sequence: CDR1 GTSNPN, CDR2 SVGIG (reference sequence). The length of the CDR3 is 12 residues. V was cut by 2 bases and J by 4 bases, with 6 bases left in between.

The CDR3 sequence is CAISPRGTVANYGYTF. In DNA, the CDR3 is TGTGCCATCAGCCCCAGGGGGACGGTCGCTAACTATGGCTACACCTTC. The chain carries TRBV10-3 and TRBJ1-2; 7 nucleotides agree with TRBD1. V lost 6 bases, J lost 0 bases, and 10 bases stayed unmatched. Germline V lookup: CDR1 ENHRY, CDR2 SYGVKD. The CDR3 extends over 16 amino acids.

The J gene is TRBJ2-5, the V gene TRBV5-4; 8 nucleotides line up with TRBD1. Losses at the gene ends were 7 bases for V and 1 base for J; bases not matched to a gene: 6. From germline, CDR1 is SGHNT and CDR2 YYREEE (reference sequence). The CDR3 has 14 residues. The CDR3 DNA follows: TGTGCCAGCCGGACAGGGAGTCCCCAAGAGACCCAGTACTTC. Its translation: CASRTGSPQETQYF.

This rearrangement joins TRBV19 to TRBJ1-6; 8 nucleotides align to TRBD1. Germline lookup yields CDR1 LNHDA and CDR2 SQIVND (reference sequence). This CDR3 is 14 amino acids long. V shed 5 bases, J shed 8 bases, and the junction held 5 bases outside the gene matches. The CDR3 loop is CASSVQGVDSPLHF. In nucleotides, the CDR3 is TGTGCCAGTAGTGTACAGGGGGTGGATTCACCCCTCCACTTT. Based on the CDR3 plus reference TRBV19 and TRBJ1-6, the full variable domain is DGGITQSPKYLFRKEGQNVTLSCEQNLNHDAMYWYRQDPGQGLRLIYYSQIVNDFQKGDIAEGYSVSREKKESFPLTVTSAQKNPTAFYLCASSVQGVDSPLHFGNGTRLTVT.

Concerning this clone itself: Sequence at one end of the junction differs from germline and may be a read error. The V and J genes are TRBV7-7 and TRBJ2-5; D is unresolved. This CDR3 region has 15 residues. Germline V lookup: CDR1 SSHAT, CDR2 FNYEAQ (reference sequence). The CDR3: CASSLGIDGQETQYF. The DNA of the CDR3 is TGTGCTAGCAGCTTAGGAATTGACGGTCAAGAGACCCAGTACTTC. The complete variable domain, with remaining parts taken from reference TRBV7-7 and TRBJ2-5, reads GAGVSQSPRYKVTKRGQDVTLRCDPISSHATLYWYQQALGQGPEFLTYFNYEAQPDKSGLPSDRFSAERPEGSISTLTIQRTEQRDSAMYRCASSLGIDGQETQYFGPGTRLLVL.

This rearrangement joins TRBV5-1 to TRBJ1-4; TRBD1 is a possible D gene (5 bases). The germline V and J ends were trimmed by 0 bases and 0 bases, with 12 bases remaining between them. The CDR3 sequence is 17 residues long. Germline assignment: CDR1 SGHRS and CDR2 YFSETQ. CDR3 sequence: CASSLGRGYATNEKLFF. CDR3 in DNA: TGCGCCAGCAGCTTGGGACGGGGGTATGCAACTAATGAAAAACTGTTTTTT.

The chain recombines TRBV30 with TRBJ2-1, with 10 bases identical to TRBD1. The V gene's germline CDR1 is GTSNPN and CDR2 SVGIG (reference sequence). This CDR3 has 13 amino acids. The trim removed 1 base at V and 7 bases at J, leaving 1 base unmatched. CDR3: CAWSEDRGNEQFF. As DNA, the CDR3 is TGTGCCTGGAGTGAGGACAGGGGGAATGAGCAGTTCTTC.

In this sample, this clone turned up once. This CDR3 reads CASSKLGRGGQETQYF. CDR3 bases: TGTGCCAGCAGTAAACTAGGGAGGGGAGGGCAAGAGACCCAGTACTTC. The rearrangement joins TRBV27 to TRBJ2-5; TRBD2 agrees at 7 bases. V dropped 5 bases and J dropped 2; count of bases not matched to a gene: 11. Germline V lookup: CDR1 MNHEY, CDR2 SMNVEV (reference sequence). CDR3 length: 16 amino acids.

Worth noting for this clone: Within the sample, other DNA sequences also encode this same CDR3. CDR3 protein: CASSLAPDSNQPQHF. The CDR3 DNA is TGTGCCAGCAGCTTGGCCCCAGATTCCAATCAGCCCCAGCATTTT. The chain couples TRBV5-4 to TRBJ1-5; D not certain. The CDR3 has 15 residues. CDR1 SGHNT and CDR2 YYREEE come from the germline V gene (reference sequence). Between the trimmed V and J ends, which lost 0 bases and 3 bases, there was a span of 10 bases.